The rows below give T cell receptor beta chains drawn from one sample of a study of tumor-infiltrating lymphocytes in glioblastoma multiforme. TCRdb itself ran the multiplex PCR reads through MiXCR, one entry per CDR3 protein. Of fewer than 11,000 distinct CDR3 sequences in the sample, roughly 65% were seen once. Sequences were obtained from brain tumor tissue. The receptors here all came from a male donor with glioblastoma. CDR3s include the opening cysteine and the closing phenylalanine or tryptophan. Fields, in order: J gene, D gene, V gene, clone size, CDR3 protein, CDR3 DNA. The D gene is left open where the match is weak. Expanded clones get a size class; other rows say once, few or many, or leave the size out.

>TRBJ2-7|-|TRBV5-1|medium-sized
CASSSTYEQYF
TGCGCCAGCAGTTCTACCTACGAGCAGTACTTC
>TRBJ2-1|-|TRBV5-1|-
CASSLAVGKQCF
TGCGCCAGCAGCTTGGCTGTGGGGAAGCAGTGCTTC
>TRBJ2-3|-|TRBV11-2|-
CASSLREWDTQYF
TGTGCCAGCAGCTTAAGAGAGTGGGATACGCAGTATTTT
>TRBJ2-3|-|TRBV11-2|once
CASHFPDSTRSDTQYF
TGTGCCAGCCACTTCCCTGATAGTACGAGATCAGATACGCAGTATTTT
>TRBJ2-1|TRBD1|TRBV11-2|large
CASSRDRGKVNNEQFF
TGTGCCAGCAGCCGCGACAGGGGGAAGGTCAACAATGAGCAGTTCTTC
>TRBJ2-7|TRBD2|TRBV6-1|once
CASSRASGRDYEQYF
TGTGCCAGCAGCCGAGCTAGCGGGAGGGATTACGAGCAGTACTTC
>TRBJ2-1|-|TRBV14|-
CASSQEAQVGSEQSF
TGTGCCAGCAGCCAAGAGGCGCAGGTAGGGAGTGAGCAGTCCTTC
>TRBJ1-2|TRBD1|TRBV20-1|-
CSARDGTGNGHTF
TGCAGTGCTAGAGATGGGACAGGGAATGGACACACCTTC
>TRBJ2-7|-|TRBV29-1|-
CSVEPSLGREQYF
TGCAGCGTAGAACCCTCATTGGGTCGAGAGCAATACTTC
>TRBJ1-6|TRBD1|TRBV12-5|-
CASGLDRGLSPLHF
TGTGCTAGTGGTTTGGACAGGGGGCTTTCACCCCTCCACTTT
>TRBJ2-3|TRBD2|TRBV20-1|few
CSARPLGGTLTSIDTQYF
TGCAGTGCTAGACCTCTGGGCGGGACCCTGACTAGCATAGATACGCAGTATTTT
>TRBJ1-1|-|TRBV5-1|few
CASSFRADVNTEAFF
TGCGCCAGCAGCTTCAGGGCAGATGTAAACACTGAAGCTTTCTTT
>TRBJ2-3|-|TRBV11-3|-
CASSLDRASLPDTQYF
TGTGCCAGCAGCTTAGATAGAGCTAGCTTACCGGATACGCAGTATTTT
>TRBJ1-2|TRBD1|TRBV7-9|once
CASNSEHRGGNGYTF
TGCGCCAGCAACTCAGAGCACAGGGGTGGAAACGGCTACACCTTC
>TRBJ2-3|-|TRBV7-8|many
CASSPRLVVEGTDTQYF
TGTGCCAGCAGCCCGAGACTAGTGGTAGAAGGAACAGATACGCAGTATTTT
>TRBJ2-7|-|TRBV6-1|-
CASSGLRDHLYYEQYF
TGTGCCAGCAGTGGATTACGCGATCATTTATACTACGAGCAGTACTTC
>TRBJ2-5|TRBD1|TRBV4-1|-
CASSRTLGIVGGRETQYF
TGCGCCAGCAGCCGCACGTTGGGGATAGTAGGGGGCCGGGAGACCCAGTACTTC
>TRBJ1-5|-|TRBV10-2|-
CASSESGDADTQHF
TGCGCCAGCAGTGAGTCGGGAGACGCAGATACGCAGCATTTT
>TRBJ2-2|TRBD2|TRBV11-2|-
CASSSTSGRISTWELFF
TGTGCTAGCAGCTCGACTAGCGGGAGAATAAGCACCTGGGAGCTGTTTTTT
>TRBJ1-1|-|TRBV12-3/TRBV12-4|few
CACSLADTNTEASF
TGTGCCTGCAGTTTAGCGGACACTAACACTGAAGCTTCCTTT
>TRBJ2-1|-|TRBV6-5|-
CASSYSYRGSSCYEQFF
TGTGCTAGCAGTTACTCGTATCGGGGGAGCTCCTGCTATGAGCAGTTCTTC
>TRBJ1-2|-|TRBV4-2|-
CASSQVPGIGYTF
TGTGCCAGCAGCCAAGTTCCAGGGATTGGCTACACCTTC
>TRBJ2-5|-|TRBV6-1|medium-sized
CASSYTGTVQETQYF
TGTGCCAGCAGTTACACCGGGACGGTACAAGAGACCCAGTACTTC
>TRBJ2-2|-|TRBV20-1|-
CSARDRRDTGELFF
TGCAGTGCTAGAGATCGGCGGGACACCGGGGAGCTGTTTTTT
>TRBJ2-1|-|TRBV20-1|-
CSVRDEAGLYEQFF
TGCAGCGTCAGAGATGAGGCAGGGCTGTATGAGCAGTTCTTC
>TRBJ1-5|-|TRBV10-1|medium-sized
CASRGPGTRPQHQPQHF
TGCGCCAGCAGGGGTCCCGGGACTCGTCCACAGCATCAGCCCCAGCATTTT
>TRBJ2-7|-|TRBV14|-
CVSSQGSGSEQYF
TGTGTCAGCAGCCAAGGCTCGGGGAGTGAACAGTACTTC
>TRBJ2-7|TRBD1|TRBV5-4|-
CASSPGQGAPLEQYF
TGTGCCAGCAGCCCGGGACAGGGGGCACCCCTCGAGCAGTACTTC